The sample holds a few counts of the clone carrying this TCR beta chain. The CDR3 length is 15 residues. V lost 4 bases, J lost 4 bases, and 15 bases lay in between. Germline CDR1 is SGDLS and CDR2 is YYNGEE. This specimen comes from a study of cytomegalovirus exposure and HLA in healthy donors. Use of 60 Vbeta and 13 Jbeta primers characterized the PCR. Measured with immunoSEQ multiplex PCR; TCRdb has only the in-frame clones, and not every one. The table has some 130,000 clones, about 61% seen once. The sequencing input was PBMCs. The origin of this receptor is a woman aged 40 to 50 in good health and CMV-seronegative. The chain is built from TRBV9 and TRBJ1-5; D perhaps matches TRBD1 (6 bases). The CDR3: CASSSSGTRNQPQHF. CDR3 nucleotide sequence: TGTGCCAGCAGCAGCTCCGGGACAAGGAATCAGCCCCAGCATTTT.